This passage covers 18 T cell receptor beta chains from one sample sequenced in a study of T cell clonality in common variable immunodeficiency. Produced via immunoSEQ multiplex PCR; TCRdb's table is partial and in-frame only. Listed for the sample are over 40,000 clones, none seen a single time. Material: peripheral blood mononuclear cells. These receptors were obtained from a person aged 18 to 70 in good health.

In its sample, this clone was seen many times. The sequence runs out 3 residues before the end of the CDR3; the remainder is reconstructed from the germline J gene. The rearrangement uses TRBV7-9 and TRBJ1-2; 9 nucleotides align to TRBD1. Germline loops: CDR1 SEHNR, CDR2 FQNEAQ (reference sequence). With 1 base clipped from V and 7 bases from J, the junction kept 1 base outside the gene matches. This CDR3 has 13 residues. The CDR3 sequence is CASSLGTGVGYTF. The CDR3 DNA, read in part, is TGTGCCAGCAGCTTAGGGACAGGGGTTGGC. Supplemented by reference TRBV7-9 and TRBJ1-2, the full variable domain reads DTGVSQNPRHKITKRGQNVTFRCDPISEHNRLYWYRQTLGQGPEFLTYFQNEAQLEKSRLLSDRFSAERPKGSFSTLEIQRTEQGDSAMYLCASSLGTGVGYTFGSGTRLTVV.

Ten or more counts support this clone. With the read ending 3 residues before the CDR3 end, the germline J gene is used to fill in that end. V gene TRBV19 combines with J gene TRBJ2-2, with TRBD1 identical over 9 bases. Germline CDR1 reads LNHDA; CDR2 reads SQIVND (reference sequence). The CDR3 is made up of 16 amino acids. J gave up 4 bases and V 0 bases, and 3 bases lay outside the gene matches. Partial CDR3 DNA: TGTGCCAGTAGTATAGAACAGGGGGCGAGCACCGGGGAG. It is translated as CASSIEQGASTGE. Given in full, the CDR3 is CASSIEQGASTGELFF. Full variable domain (rest looked up from reference TRBV19 and TRBJ2-2): DGGITQSPKYLFRKEGQNVTLSCEQNLNHDAMYWYRQDPGQGLRLIYYSQIVNDFQKGDIAEGYSVSREKKESFPLTVTSAQKNPTAFYLCASSIEQGASTGELFFGEGSRLTVL.

Ten or more counts support this clone. CDR3 protein: CASGSRYQETQYF. CDR3 DNA (partial): TGTGCTAGTGGTTCGCGGTACCAAGAGACC. The chain recombines TRBV12-5 with TRBJ2-5; D unclear. The read falls 3 residues short of the CDR3 end, and the missing part is taken from the germline J gene. Germline CDR1 reads LGHNT; CDR2 reads FRNRAP. The CDR3 has 13 residues. The V gene lost 4 bases and the J gene lost 0 bases, with 6 bases spanning the gap.

This clone was counted at least ten times. Read sequence stops 3 residues before the CDR3 end, and the germline J gene provides the missing end. The gene calls are TRBV9 and TRBJ1-2; 7 nucleotides match TRBD1. Germline loops: CDR1 SGDLS, CDR2 YYNGEE. CDR3 size: 14 residues. The CDR3 spells CASRGGRGPEGYTF. The sequenced part of the CDR3 DNA is TGTGCCAGCAGGGGCGGTAGGGGGCCTGAAGGC.

This clone was recorded at least ten times. The read is 3 residues too short to cover the CDR3 end, so that end is filled in from the germline J gene. The V and J genes are TRBV2 and TRBJ2-7; 7 bases agree with TRBD1. This CDR3 is 15 amino acids long. Unmatched junction bases numbered 11, after V lost 3 bases and J lost 6 bases. Germline-derived CDR1 and CDR2 are SNHLY and FYNNEI. CDR3 DNA, as far as it was read: TGTGCCAGCAGTGATAGGCCCAGGGGGAAAGGCGAG. Translating it yields CASSDRPRGKGE. The whole CDR3 is CASSDRPRGKGEQYF.

At least ten counts were recorded for this clone. The read terminates 3 residues before the CDR3 end, so the remaining end is supplied by the germline J gene. The chain couples TRBV30 to TRBJ1-2; D is unclear. This CDR3 region has 13 residues. The V and J ends lost 4 bases and 4 bases respectively, with 13 bases between them. Germline assignment: CDR1 GTSNPN and CDR2 SVGIG (reference sequence). The CDR3 protein is CAWIRGPGYGYTF. CDR3 DNA (partial): TGTGCCTGGATTCGCGGGCCTGGCTATGGC.

There are many counts of this clone. The read is 3 residues too short to cover the CDR3 end, so that end is filled in from the germline J gene. This chain joins TRBV19 and TRBJ1-5; 8 positions match TRBD1. Germline V gene lookup returns CDR1 LNHDA and CDR2 SQIVND (reference sequence). The CDR3 loop spans 15 amino acids. Losses at the gene ends were 4 bases for V and 3 bases for J; bases not matched to a gene: 5. The sequenced CDR3 bases are TGTGCCAGTAGTAAGCTGGGACAGGACAATCAGCCC. Translated, it gives CASSKLGQDNQP. The CDR3 reads in full as CASSKLGQDNQPQHF.

The sample holds many counts of this clone. Coverage ceases 3 residues before the CDR3 finishes, and the germline J gene fills in the end. The chain joins TRBV4-1 to TRBJ2-7; D possibly corresponds to TRBD1 (5 bases). CDR1 is MGHRA, CDR2 YSYEKL, per germline. V dropped 2 bases and J dropped 0 bases, with 11 bases sitting between them. This CDR3 region has 15 residues. CDR3 region: CASSQTRTYSYEQYF. Partial CDR3 DNA: TGCGCCAGCAGCCAAACACGGACATACTCCTACGAG.

This clone was detected many times. The read gets to within 3 residues of the CDR3 end, and the germline J gene fills in the rest. This rearrangement joins TRBV18 to TRBJ2-1; the D gene is possibly TRBD1 (6 bases). Deletions cut 3 bases from V and 9 bases from J, with 21 bases between. Germline V gives CDR1 KGHSH, CDR2 LQKENI. This CDR3 has 16 residues. The CDR3 region is CASSPPGAGPSAEQFF. Partial CDR3 DNA: TGTGCCAGCTCACCCCCAGGGGCCGGGCCATCCGCTGAG.

Details on this clone: The read ends 3 residues shy of where the CDR3 ends; the end is completed using the germline J gene. The V gene is TRBV6-2 or TRBV6-3, the J gene TRBJ1-5; 7 bases are a match to TRBD1. The junction had 11 bases not matched to a gene; V was cut back by 6 bases and J by 3 bases. The germline gives CDR1 MNHEY, CDR2 SVGEGT. This CDR3 region has 16 residues. This chain's CDR3 is CASSRQTGANNQPQHF. The DNA read from the CDR3 is TGTGCCAGCAGCCGACAAACAGGGGCGAACAATCAGCCC.

There are many counts of this clone. The read ends 3 residues before the CDR3 terminus; that terminus is restored from the germline J gene. The chain has TRBV20-1 and TRBJ2-1; 12 bases match TRBD1. The CDR3 consists of 14 residues. Germline values: CDR1 DFQATT, CDR2 SNEGSKA (reference sequence). V dropped 5 bases and J dropped 8; count of bases not matched to a gene: 7. The CDR3 DNA, read in part, is TGCAGTGCTCTCCGGGACAGGGGGCTAGATGAG. Its translation is CSALRDRGLDE. The entire CDR3 protein is CSALRDRGLDEQFF.

This clone has at least ten counts. The read gets to within 3 residues of the CDR3 end, and the germline J gene fills in the rest. V gene TRBV29-1 combines with J gene TRBJ1-3; TRBD1 is a possible D gene (6 bases). V gave up 4 bases and J gave up 4 bases, with 20 bases separating them. Looked up from germline, CDR1 is SQVTM and CDR2 is ANQGSEA. This CDR3 is 16 amino acids long. CDR3 residues: CSVVDTGLGSGNTIYF. CDR3 DNA (partial): TGCAGCGTTGTGGATACAGGGTTGGGATCGGGAAACACC.

Notes on this clone: With the read ending 3 residues before the CDR3 end, the germline J gene is used to fill in that end. V is TRBV6-2 or TRBV6-3 and J is TRBJ2-3, with 7 nucleotides matching TRBD1. Germline CDR1 is MNHEY and CDR2 is SVGEGT. The CDR3 length is 16 residues. The CDR3: CASSPTRQGRGQPQYF. The CDR3 bases that were read are TGTGCCAGCAGTCCTACCCGACAGGGAAGGGGGCAGCCG.

This clone was picked up many times. The CDR3 loop is CASSFIGQLLGDTQYF. The covered CDR3 bases are TGTGCCAGCAGTTTCATAGGACAGCTCCTTGGGGATACG. The J gene is TRBJ2-3, the V gene TRBV28, with D possibly matching TRBD1 (6 bases). Read data end 3 residues before the CDR3 end; the end is taken from the germline J gene. CDR3 length: 16 amino acids. With 3 bases removed from V and 6 bases from J, the gap between germline ends came to 19 bases. CDR1 is MDHEN and CDR2 is SYDVKM in the germline V gene.

Points on this clone: From the germline J gene comes the end of the CDR3, since the read stops 3 residues before it. V is TRBV19 and J is TRBJ1-4, with 8 bases fitting TRBD1. Germline-derived CDR1 and CDR2 are LNHDA and SQIVND (reference sequence). CDR3 size: 18 residues. After removal of 2 bases from V and 4 bases from J, the junction contained 12 bases not matched to a gene. The CDR3 sequence: CASSISPDRDYGNEKLFF. The covered CDR3 bases are TGTGCCAGTAGTATATCTCCGGACAGGGATTATGGTAATGAAAAA.

This clone has ten or more counts. The sequenced fragment ends 3 residues before the CDR3 boundary, so the rest is inferred from the germline J gene. The rearrangement uses TRBV7-9 and TRBJ2-1; weak D call: TRBD1 (6 bases). Germline lookup yields CDR1 SEHNR and CDR2 FQNEAQ (reference sequence). The germline V and J ends were trimmed by 3 bases and 2 bases, with 8 bases remaining between them. The CDR3 extends over 14 amino acids. The sequenced part of the CDR3 DNA is TGTGCCAGCAGCTTTCCAGGGGCCTACAATGAG. Translation: CASSFPGAYNE. The entire CDR3 protein reads CASSFPGAYNEQFF.

About this clone itself: Sequence at one end of the junction differs from germline and may be a read error. The DNA ends 3 residues before the CDR3 does, and the rest of the CDR3 is filled in from the germline J gene. Distinct nucleotide sequences in the sample also encode this CDR3. The genes are TRBV7-6 and TRBJ1-3; maybe TRBD1 (5 bases). Germline CDR1 and CDR2: SGHVS and FNYEAQ. The CDR3 spans 14 residues. CDR3 residues: CASTDVGVGNTIYF. The sequenced CDR3 bases are TGTGCCAGCACCGACGTAGGGGTTGGAAACACT.

This clone was recorded a few times. The CDR3 loop reads CSASQGAMNTEAFF. Partial CDR3 DNA: TGCAGTGCTAGCCAGGGGGCTATGAACACTGAA. The rearrangement links TRBV20-1 to TRBJ1-1; 8 nucleotides agree with TRBD1. The read finishes 3 residues shy of the CDR3 end, and the germline J gene is used to complete it. Germline loops: CDR1 DFQATT, CDR2 SNEGSKA (reference sequence). After removal of 3 bases from V and 0 bases from J, the junction contained 3 bases not matched to a gene. CDR3 size: 14 residues.